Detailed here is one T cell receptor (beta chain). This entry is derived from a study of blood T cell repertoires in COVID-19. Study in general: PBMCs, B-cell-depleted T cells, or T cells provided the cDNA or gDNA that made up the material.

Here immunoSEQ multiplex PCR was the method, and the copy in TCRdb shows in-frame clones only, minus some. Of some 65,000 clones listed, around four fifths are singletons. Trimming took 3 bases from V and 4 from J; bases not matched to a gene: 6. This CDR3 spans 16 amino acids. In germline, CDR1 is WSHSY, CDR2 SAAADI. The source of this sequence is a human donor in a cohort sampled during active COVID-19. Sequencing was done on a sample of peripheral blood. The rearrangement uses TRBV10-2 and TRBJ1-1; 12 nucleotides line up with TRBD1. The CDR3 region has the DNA TGCGCCAGCAGTGACCGGGACAGGGGGCGAGTCACTGAAGCTTTCTTT. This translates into CASSDRDRGRVTEAFF.